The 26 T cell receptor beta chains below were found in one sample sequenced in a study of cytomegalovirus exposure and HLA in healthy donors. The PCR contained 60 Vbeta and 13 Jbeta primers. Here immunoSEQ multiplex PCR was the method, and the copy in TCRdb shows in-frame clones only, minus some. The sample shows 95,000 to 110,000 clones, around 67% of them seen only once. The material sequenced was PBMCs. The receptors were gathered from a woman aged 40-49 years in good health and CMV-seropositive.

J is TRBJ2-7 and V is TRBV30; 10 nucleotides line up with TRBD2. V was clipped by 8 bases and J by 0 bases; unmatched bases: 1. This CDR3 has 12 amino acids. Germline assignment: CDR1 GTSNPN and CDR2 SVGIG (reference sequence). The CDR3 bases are TGTGCCGGACTAGCGGACTCCTACGAGCAGTACTTC. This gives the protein CAGLADSYEQYF.

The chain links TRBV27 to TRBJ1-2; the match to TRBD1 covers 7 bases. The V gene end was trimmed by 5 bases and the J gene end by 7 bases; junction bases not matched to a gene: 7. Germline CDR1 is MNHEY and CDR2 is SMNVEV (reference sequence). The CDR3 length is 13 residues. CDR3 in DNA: TGTGCCAGCAGTCCTCAGGGGGATGGTGGCTACACCTTC. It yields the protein CASSPQGDGGYTF.

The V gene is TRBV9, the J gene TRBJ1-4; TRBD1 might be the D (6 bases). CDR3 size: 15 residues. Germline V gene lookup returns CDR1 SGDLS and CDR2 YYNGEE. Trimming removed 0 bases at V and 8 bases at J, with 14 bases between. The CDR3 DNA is TGTGCCAGCAGCGTAGGAGGTCAGGGGAGAGAAAAACTGTTTTTT. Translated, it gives CASSVGGQGREKLFF.

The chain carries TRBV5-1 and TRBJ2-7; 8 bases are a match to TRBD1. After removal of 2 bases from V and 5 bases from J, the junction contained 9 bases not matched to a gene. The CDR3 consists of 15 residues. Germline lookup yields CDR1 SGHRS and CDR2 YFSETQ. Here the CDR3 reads CASSFLDRGVHEQYF. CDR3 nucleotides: TGCGCCAGCAGCTTCCTCGACAGGGGCGTCCACGAGCAGTACTTC.

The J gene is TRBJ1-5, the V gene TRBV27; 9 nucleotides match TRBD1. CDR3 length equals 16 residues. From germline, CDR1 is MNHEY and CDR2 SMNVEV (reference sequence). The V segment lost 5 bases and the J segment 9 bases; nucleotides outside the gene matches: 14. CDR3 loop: CASSPRRQGGIGPQHF. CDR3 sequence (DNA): TGTGCCAGCAGTCCTAGACGACAGGGGGGGATTGGGCCCCAGCATTTT.

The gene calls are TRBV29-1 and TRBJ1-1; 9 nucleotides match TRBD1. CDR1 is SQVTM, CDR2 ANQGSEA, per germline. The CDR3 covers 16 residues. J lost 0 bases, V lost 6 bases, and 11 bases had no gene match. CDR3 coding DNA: TGCAGCGTCTCCGCACAGGGGGCGGCCTTGAACACTGAAGCTTTCTTT. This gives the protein CSVSAQGAALNTEAFF.

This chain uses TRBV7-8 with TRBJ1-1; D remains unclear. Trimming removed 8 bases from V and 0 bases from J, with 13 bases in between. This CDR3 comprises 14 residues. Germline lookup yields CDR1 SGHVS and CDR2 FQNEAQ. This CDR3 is CASRQLLLNTEAFF. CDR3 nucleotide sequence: TGTGCCAGCCGACAACTCCTATTGAACACTGAAGCTTTCTTT.

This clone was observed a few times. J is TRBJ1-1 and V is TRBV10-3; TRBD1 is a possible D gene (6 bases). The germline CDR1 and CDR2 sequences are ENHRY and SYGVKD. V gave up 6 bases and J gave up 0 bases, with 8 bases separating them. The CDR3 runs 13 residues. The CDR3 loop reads CAIRDSMNTEAFF. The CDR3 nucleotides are TGTGCCATCAGGGACAGCATGAACACTGAAGCTTTCTTT.

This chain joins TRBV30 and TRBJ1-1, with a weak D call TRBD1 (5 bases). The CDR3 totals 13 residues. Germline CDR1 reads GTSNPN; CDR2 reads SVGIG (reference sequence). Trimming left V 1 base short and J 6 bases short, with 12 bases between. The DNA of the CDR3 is TGTGCCTGGAGTGAGGGGCTTTTGGCTGAAGCTTTCTTT. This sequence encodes CAWSEGLLAEAFF.

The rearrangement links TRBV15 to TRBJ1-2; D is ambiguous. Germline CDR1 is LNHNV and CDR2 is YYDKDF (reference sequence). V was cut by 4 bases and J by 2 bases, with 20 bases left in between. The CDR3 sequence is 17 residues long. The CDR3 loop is CATSTPRWRRSNYGYTF. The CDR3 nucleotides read TGTGCCACCAGCACCCCCCGGTGGAGGCGTTCGAACTATGGCTACACCTTC.

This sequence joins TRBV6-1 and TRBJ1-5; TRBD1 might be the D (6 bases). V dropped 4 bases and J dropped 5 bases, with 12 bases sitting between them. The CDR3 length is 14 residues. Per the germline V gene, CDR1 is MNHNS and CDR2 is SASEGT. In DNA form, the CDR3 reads TGTGCCAGCAGTGCTGAACAGGGATATCAGCCCCAGCATTTT. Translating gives CASSAEQGYQPQHF.

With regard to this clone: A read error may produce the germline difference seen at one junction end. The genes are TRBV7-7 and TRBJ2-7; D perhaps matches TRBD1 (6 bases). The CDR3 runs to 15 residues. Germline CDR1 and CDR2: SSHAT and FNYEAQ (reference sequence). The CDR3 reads CASSPGTRASYEQYF. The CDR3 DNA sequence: TGTGCTAGCAGCCCCGGGACAAGGGCCTCCTACGAGCAGTACTTC.

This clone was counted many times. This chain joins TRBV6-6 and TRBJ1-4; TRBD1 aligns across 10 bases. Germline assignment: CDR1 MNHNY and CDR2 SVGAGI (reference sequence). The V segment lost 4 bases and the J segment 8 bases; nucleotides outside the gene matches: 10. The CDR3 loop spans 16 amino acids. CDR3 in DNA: TGTGCCAGCAGTTTACCCCTGGACAGGGGGGGGGAAAAACTGTTTTTT. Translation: CASSLPLDRGGEKLFF.

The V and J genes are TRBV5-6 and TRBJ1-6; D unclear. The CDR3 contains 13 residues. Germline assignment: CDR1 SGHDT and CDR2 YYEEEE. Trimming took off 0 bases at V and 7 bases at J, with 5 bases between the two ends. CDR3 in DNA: TGTGCCAGCAGCTTGGATCAAAATTCACCCCTCCACTTT. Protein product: CASSLDQNSPLHF.

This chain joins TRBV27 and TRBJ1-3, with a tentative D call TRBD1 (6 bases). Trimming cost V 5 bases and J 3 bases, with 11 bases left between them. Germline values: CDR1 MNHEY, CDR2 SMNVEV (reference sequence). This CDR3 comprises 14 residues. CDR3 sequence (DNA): TGTGCCAGCAGTCGGACAGTTTATGGAAACACCATATATTTT. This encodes CASSRTVYGNTIYF.

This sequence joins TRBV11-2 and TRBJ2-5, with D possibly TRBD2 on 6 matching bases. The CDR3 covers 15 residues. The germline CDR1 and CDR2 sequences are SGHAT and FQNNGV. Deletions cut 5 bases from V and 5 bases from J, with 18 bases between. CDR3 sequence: CASSPSLRGLETQYF. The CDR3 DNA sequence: TGTGCCAGCAGCCCCAGTTTACGGGGGTTGGAGACCCAGTACTTC. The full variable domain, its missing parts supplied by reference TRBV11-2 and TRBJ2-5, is EAGVAQSPRYKIIEKRQSVAFWCNPISGHATLYWYQQILGQGPKLLIQFQNNGVVDDSQLPKDRFSAERLKGVDSTLKIQPAKLEDSAVYLCASSPSLRGLETQYFGPGTRLLVL.

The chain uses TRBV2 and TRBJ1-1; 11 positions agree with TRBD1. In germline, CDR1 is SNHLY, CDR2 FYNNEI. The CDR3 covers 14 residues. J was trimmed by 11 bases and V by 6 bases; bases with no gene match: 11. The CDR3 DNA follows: TGTGCCAGCAGGGAACGGGACAGGGGGTGGCGGGCTTTCTTT. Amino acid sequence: CASRERDRGWRAFF.

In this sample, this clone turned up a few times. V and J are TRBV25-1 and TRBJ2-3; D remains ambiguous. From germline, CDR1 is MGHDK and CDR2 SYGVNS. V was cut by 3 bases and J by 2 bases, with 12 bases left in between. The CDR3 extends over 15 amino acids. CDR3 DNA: TGTGCCAGCAGTGATTCTAGGCAGCTCACAGATACGCAGTATTTT. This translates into CASSDSRQLTDTQYF.

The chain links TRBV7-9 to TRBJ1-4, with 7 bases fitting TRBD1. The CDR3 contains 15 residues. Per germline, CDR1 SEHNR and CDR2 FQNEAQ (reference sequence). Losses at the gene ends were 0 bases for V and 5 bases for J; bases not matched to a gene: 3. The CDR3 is CASSLAGQPNEKLFF. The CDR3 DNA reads TGTGCCAGCAGCTTAGCGGGACAGCCAAATGAAAAACTGTTTTTT.

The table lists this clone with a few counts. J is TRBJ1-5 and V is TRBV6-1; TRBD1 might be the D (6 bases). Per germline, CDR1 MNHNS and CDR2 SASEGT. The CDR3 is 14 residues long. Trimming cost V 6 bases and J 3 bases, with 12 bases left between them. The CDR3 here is CASRDTGINQPQHF. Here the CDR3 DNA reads TGTGCCAGCAGGGACACAGGGATCAATCAGCCCCAGCATTTT.

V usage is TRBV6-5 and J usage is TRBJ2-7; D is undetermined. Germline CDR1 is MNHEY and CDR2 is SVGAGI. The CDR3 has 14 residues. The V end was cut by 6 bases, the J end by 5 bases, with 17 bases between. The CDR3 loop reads CASSSRGQWHEQYF. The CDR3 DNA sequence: TGTGCCAGCAGCTCCCGAGGCCAATGGCACGAGCAGTACTTC.

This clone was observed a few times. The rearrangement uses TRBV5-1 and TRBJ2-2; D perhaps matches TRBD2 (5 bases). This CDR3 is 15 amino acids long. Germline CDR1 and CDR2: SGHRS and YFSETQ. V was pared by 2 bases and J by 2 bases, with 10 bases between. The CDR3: CASSFSRANTGELFF. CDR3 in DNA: TGCGCCAGCAGCTTTTCGCGGGCAAACACCGGGGAGCTGTTTTTT.

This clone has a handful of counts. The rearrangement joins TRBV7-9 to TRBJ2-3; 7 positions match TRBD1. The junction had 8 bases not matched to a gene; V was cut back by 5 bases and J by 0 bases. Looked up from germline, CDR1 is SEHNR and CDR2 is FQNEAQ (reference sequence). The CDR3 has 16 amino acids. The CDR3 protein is CASSQGTAVSTDTQYF. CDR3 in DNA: TGTGCCAGCAGCCAGGGGACAGCAGTTAGCACAGATACGCAGTATTTT.

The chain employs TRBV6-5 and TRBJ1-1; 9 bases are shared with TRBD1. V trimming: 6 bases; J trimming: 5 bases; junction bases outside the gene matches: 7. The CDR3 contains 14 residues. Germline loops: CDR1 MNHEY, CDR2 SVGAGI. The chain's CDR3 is CASRPYRGLTEAFF. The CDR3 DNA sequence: TGTGCCAGCAGACCTTACAGGGGGCTTACTGAAGCTTTCTTT.

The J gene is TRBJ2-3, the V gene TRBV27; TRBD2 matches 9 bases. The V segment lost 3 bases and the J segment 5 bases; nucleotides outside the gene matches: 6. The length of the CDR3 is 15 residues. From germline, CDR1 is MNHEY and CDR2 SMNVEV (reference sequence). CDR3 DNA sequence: TGTGCCAGCAGTTTTTGGCTAGCGGGGCGAGATACGCAGTATTTT. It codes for CASSFWLAGRDTQYF.

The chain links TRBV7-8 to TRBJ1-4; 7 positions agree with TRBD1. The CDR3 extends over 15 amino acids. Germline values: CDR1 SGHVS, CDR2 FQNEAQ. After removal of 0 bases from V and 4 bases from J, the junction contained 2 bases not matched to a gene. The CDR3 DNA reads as TGTGCCAGCAGCTTAGCCCAGGGGGGTAATGAAAAACTGTTTTTT. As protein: CASSLAQGGNEKLFF.